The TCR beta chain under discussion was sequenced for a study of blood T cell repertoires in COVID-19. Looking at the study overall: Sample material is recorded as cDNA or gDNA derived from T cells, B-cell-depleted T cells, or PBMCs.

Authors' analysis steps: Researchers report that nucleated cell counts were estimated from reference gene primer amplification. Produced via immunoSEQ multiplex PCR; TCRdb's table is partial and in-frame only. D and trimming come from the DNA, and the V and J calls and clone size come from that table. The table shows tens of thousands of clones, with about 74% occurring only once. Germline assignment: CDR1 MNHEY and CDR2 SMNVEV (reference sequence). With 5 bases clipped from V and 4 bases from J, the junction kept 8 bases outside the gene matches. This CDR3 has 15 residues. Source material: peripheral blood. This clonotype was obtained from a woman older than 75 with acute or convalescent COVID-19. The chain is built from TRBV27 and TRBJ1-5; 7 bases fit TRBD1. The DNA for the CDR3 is TGTGCCAGCAGTCTCACAGGGGCCAATAATCAGCCCCAGCATTTT. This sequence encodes CASSLTGANNQPQHF.